Following are 13 T cell receptor beta chains from one sample sequenced in a study of blood T cell repertoires in COVID-19. The method was immunoSEQ multiplex PCR; TCRdb's version includes in-frame clones alone and lacks a portion of them. The data contain approximately 160,000 clones, around 88% of them seen just once; the ten biggest clones take up 3.6%. Sample: PBMCs or T cells enriched from blood (not recorded which). Every receptor here comes from a woman between 45 and 65 years old in a cohort exposed to, infected with or recovered from COVID-19 (not recorded which).

The chain combines TRBV7-9 with TRBJ2-1; tentatively, D is TRBD2 (7 bases). Trimming took off 4 bases at V and 7 bases at J, with 23 bases between the two ends. CDR1 is SEHNR, CDR2 FQNEAQ, per germline (reference sequence). This CDR3 comprises 17 residues. Written as DNA, the CDR3 is TGTGCCAGCAGCTCGAATCCACGGGGGGCGGTGGGGAATGAGCAGTTCTTC. Its translation is CASSSNPRGAVGNEQFF.

The J gene is TRBJ1-5, the V gene TRBV6-2 or TRBV6-3; D is perhaps TRBD1 (5 bases). Germline CDR1 is MNHEY and CDR2 is SVGEGT. The CDR3 spans 14 residues. V dropped 0 bases and J dropped 4 bases, with 7 bases sitting between them. Here the CDR3 reads CASSYSGPNQPQHF. CDR3 in DNA: TGTGCCAGCAGTTACTCGGGGCCTAATCAGCCCCAGCATTTT.

Only one count was recorded for this clone. The rearrangement uses TRBV27 and TRBJ2-1; no clear D gene. Germline V lookup: CDR1 MNHEY, CDR2 SMNVEV (reference sequence). This CDR3 contains 14 residues. Trimming removed 5 bases at V and 7 bases at J, with 15 bases between. CDR3 sequence (DNA): TGTGCCAGCAGTCGTTCGGCCCAGGTAAATGAGCAGTTCTTC. Translation: CASSRSAQVNEQFF.

CDR3 residues: CASSLSGKTITF. In nucleotides, the CDR3 is TGTGCCAGCAGTTTATCGGGGAAAACGATCACCTTC. This chain connects TRBV12-3 or TRBV12-4 to TRBJ1-2; D unclear. The CDR3 length is 12 residues. Trimming took off 2 bases at V and 13 bases at J, with 14 bases between the two ends.

The CDR3 DNA reads TGTGCCAGCAGCCTAGGACAGGGGATTGAAAAACTGTTTTTT. Encoded protein: CASSLGQGIEKLFF. J is TRBJ1-4 and V is TRBV16, with 9 bases matching TRBD1. V was clipped by 4 bases and J by 7 bases; unmatched bases: 4. Germline values: CDR1 KGHSY, CDR2 FQNENV. The CDR3 totals 14 residues.

This clone has a single count. The chain employs TRBV7-9 and TRBJ2-6, with D maybe TRBD1 (5 bases). V was pared by 6 bases and J by 12 bases, with 21 bases between. The CDR3 runs to 15 residues. Germline V lookup: CDR1 SEHNR, CDR2 FQNEAQ (reference sequence). The CDR3 nucleotides read TGTGCCAGCAGTAAAAATGGAGTAAGGGGAAGCGTCCTGACTTTC. It codes for CASSKNGVRGSVLTF.

This chain uses TRBV19 with TRBJ1-4, with TRBD1 matching over 7 bases. This CDR3 is 17 amino acids long. Looked up from germline, CDR1 is LNHDA and CDR2 is SQIVND (reference sequence). V shed 7 bases and J 8 bases; nucleotides not matched to a gene: 19. The CDR3 sequence: CASNAGTVGLSGEKLFF. In DNA form, the CDR3 reads TGTGCCAGTAACGCCGGGACAGTGGGGCTCTCGGGCGAAAAACTGTTTTTT.

The chain links TRBV5-1 to TRBJ2-2; TRBD1 matches 8 bases. Germline V gene lookup returns CDR1 SGHRS and CDR2 YFSETQ. This CDR3 has 13 residues. V was clipped by 4 bases and J by 7 bases; unmatched bases: 3. CDR3 DNA sequence: TGCGCCAGCAGCCTACAGGGGGACGGGGAGCTGTTTTTT. It specifies CASSLQGDGELFF. The variable domain in full, completed from reference TRBV5-1 and TRBJ2-2, reads KAGVTQTPRYLIKTRGQQVTLSCSPISGHRSVSWYQQTPGQGLQFLFEYFSETQRNKGNFPGRFSGRQFSNSRSEMNVSTLELGDSALYLCASSLQGDGELFFGEGSRLTVL.

This clone turned up a few times. The chain combines TRBV27 with TRBJ1-2; 8 bases align to TRBD1. Germline values: CDR1 MNHEY, CDR2 SMNVEV (reference sequence). CDR3 length: 14 residues. Trimming at V came to 6 bases and at J to 6 bases, leaving 9 bases not matched to a gene. For the CDR3, the DNA is TGTGCCAGCAGGGGGACAGGATCACGAGATGGCTACACCTTC. It codes for CASRGTGSRDGYTF.

This chain connects TRBV19 to TRBJ1-1, with 7 bases matching TRBD1. Trimming at V came to 5 bases and at J to 0 bases, leaving 6 bases not matched to a gene. CDR1 and CDR2 from the germline V gene are LNHDA and SQIVND (reference sequence). The CDR3 is 15 residues long. The CDR3 spells CASSLQGVLNTEAFF. CDR3 coding DNA: TGTGCCAGTAGTCTCCAGGGGGTTTTGAACACTGAAGCTTTCTTT.

As to this clone: The junction departs from germline at one end; a sequencing error may be responsible. V is TRBV7-9 and J is TRBJ2-3; TRBD2 agrees at 11 bases. CDR3 size: 13 residues. CDR1 is SEHNR, CDR2 FQNEAQ, per germline (reference sequence). CDR3 sequence reads: CASSLETSGSRSF. The DNA for the CDR3 is TGTGCCAGCAGCTTAGAAACTAGCGGGAGCAGGTCTTTT.

This rearrangement joins TRBV7-8 to TRBJ1-5, with 7 bases that match TRBD1. Germline V CDR1 and CDR2: SGHVS, FQNEAQ. The V and J ends lost 0 bases and 4 bases, in that order; junction bases with no gene match: 9. CDR3 size: 17 residues. CDR3 sequence: CASSLAPRQGQNQPQHF. CDR3 DNA: TGTGCCAGCAGCTTAGCCCCCCGACAGGGTCAGAATCAGCCCCAGCATTTT.

The chain links TRBV6-2 or TRBV6-3 to TRBJ1-2; TRBD1 matches 10 bases. Per germline, CDR1 MNHEY and CDR2 SVGEGT. This CDR3 has 19 residues. J gave up 4 bases and V 0 bases, and 14 bases lay outside the gene matches. The CDR3 region has the DNA TGTGCCAGCAGTTACTCGATCGCCCTCGGGACAGGGGCCTTCTATGGCTACACCTTC. Its protein is CASSYSIALGTGAFYGYTF.